Each of the 26 T cell receptor beta chains below was sequenced from the same sample in a study of shared clonotypes between healthy human individuals. Sequencing was performed with immunoSEQ multiplex PCR; in TCRdb, only in-frame clones are kept and a portion is missing. The table lists about 2.1 million clones, roughly 93% of them singletons, with around 1.8% in the top ten. Selected positively for CCR7 and CD45RO-negative, naive CD8 cells excluded terminally differentiated effector memory CD45RA+ cells. The source material was naive CD8+ T cells from PBMCs. Every receptor here comes from a man aged 18 to 30 in good health. Some clones in this sample may be carry-over from other donors' samples.

The chain joins TRBV5-4 to TRBJ2-7; D possibly corresponds to TRBD1 (7 bases). From germline, CDR1 is SGHNT and CDR2 YYREEE (reference sequence). The ends were cut back, 2 bases at V and 5 bases at J, with 14 bases in the middle. CDR3 length: 14 amino acids. The CDR3 loop reads CASSFSGGGDEQYF. The CDR3 region has the DNA TGTGCCAGCAGCTTTTCTGGAGGGGGCGACGAGCAGTACTTC.

The V call is TRBV11-2, the J call TRBJ2-4; the D call may be TRBD1 or TRBD2 (5 bases each). There are 14 residues in the CDR3. The ends were cut back, 4 bases at V and 7 bases at J, with 14 bases in the middle. CDR1 and CDR2 (germline): SGHAT, FQNNGV. The CDR3 DNA reads TGTGCCAGCAGCTACCAGTGGGGGTGGAACATTCAGTACTTC. This codes for CASSYQWGWNIQYF.

The J gene is TRBJ2-1, the V gene TRBV27; D may be TRBD1 (5 bases). Deletions cut 6 bases from V and 9 bases from J, with 15 bases between. Germline CDR1 and CDR2: MNHEY and SMNVEV (reference sequence). This CDR3 spans 13 amino acids. Here the CDR3 reads CASSSPGHLEQFF. CDR3 coding DNA: TGTGCCAGCAGCTCCCCAGGGCATCTTGAGCAGTTCTTC.

V and J are TRBV5-1 and TRBJ2-3; TRBD1 aligns across 8 bases. The V and J ends lost 3 bases and 3 bases, in that order; junction bases with no gene match: 6. Germline CDR1 is SGHRS and CDR2 is YFSETQ. The CDR3 runs 15 residues. The CDR3 bases are TGCGCCAGCAGCTCCCGGACAGGGTGGACAGATACGCAGTATTTT. Amino acids: CASSSRTGWTDTQYF.

With regard to this clone: In the same sample, other DNA sequences code for this CDR3. The V call is TRBV4-2, the J call TRBJ2-7, with D uncertain. V shed 0 bases and J shed 0 bases, with 6 bases lying between them. The CDR3 runs to 14 residues. Germline lookup yields CDR1 LGHNA and CDR2 YNFKEQ. CDR3 bases: TGTGCCAGCAGCCAAGATTTGGGCTCCTACGAGCAGTACTTC. Translated, it gives CASSQDLGSYEQYF.

The table lists this clone with a count of one. The rearrangement uses TRBV7-9 and TRBJ1-3; D perhaps matches TRBD1 (5 bases). The germline V gene encodes CDR1 SEHNR and CDR2 FQNEAQ (reference sequence). The CDR3 has 15 residues. Trimming left V 4 bases short and J 5 bases short, with 15 bases between. In nucleotides, the CDR3 is TGTGCCAGCAGCTCCACCGAAGGGGTGAGAAACACCATATATTTT. Translation gives CASSSTEGVRNTIYF.

The chain is built from TRBV4-3 and TRBJ1-4; tentatively, D is TRBD1 (6 bases). Trimming removed 1 base at V and 6 bases at J, with 9 bases between. This CDR3 contains 14 residues. The germline V gene encodes CDR1 LGHNA and CDR2 YSLEER. The CDR3 DNA is TGCGCCAGCAGCCAAGGGACAGTAGATGAAAAACTGTTTTTT. It codes for CASSQGTVDEKLFF.

V and J are TRBV28 and TRBJ1-4; 7 nucleotides match TRBD1. Germline values: CDR1 MDHEN, CDR2 SYDVKM. V shed 1 base and J 5 bases; nucleotides not matched to a gene: 1. This CDR3 region has 14 residues. The CDR3 DNA is TGTGCCAGCAGTTTATCCAGGGGGAATGAAAAACTGTTTTTT. This gives the protein CASSLSRGNEKLFF.

This chain joins TRBV25-1 and TRBJ2-6; D is uncertain. The CDR3 has 13 amino acids. Looked up from germline, CDR1 is MGHDK and CDR2 is SYGVNS. V was trimmed by 7 bases and J by 0 bases, leaving 4 bases between them. The CDR3 is CASTGSGANVLTF. The CDR3 DNA reads as TGTGCCAGCACCGGCTCTGGGGCCAACGTCCTGACTTTC.

This chain connects TRBV6-5 to TRBJ2-1; the D call may be TRBD1 or TRBD2 (5 bases each). V lost 6 bases and J lost 9, with 6 bases in between. CDR3 length equals 10 residues. Per germline, CDR1 MNHEY and CDR2 SVGAGI. The CDR3 DNA is TGTGCCAGCAGGGGACCTGAGCAGTTCTTC. Protein: CASRGPEQFF.

This clone has a single count. Different DNA sequences within this sample yield the same CDR3. The J gene is TRBJ2-7, the V gene TRBV6-5; D is perhaps TRBD1 (5 bases). Trimming took off 0 bases at V and 0 bases at J, with 12 bases between the two ends. Germline lookup yields CDR1 MNHEY and CDR2 SVGAGI. This CDR3 contains 16 residues. The CDR3 reads CASSYSMGPSSYEQYF. In DNA, the CDR3 is TGTGCCAGCAGTTACTCGATGGGGCCCAGCTCCTACGAGCAGTACTTC.

This CDR3 is CASSGRWGTEAFF. The CDR3 nucleotides read TGTGCCAGCAGCGGACGGTGGGGCACTGAAGCTTTCTTT. V usage is TRBV9 and J usage is TRBJ1-1; unclear D gene. With 3 bases removed from V and 4 bases from J, the gap between germline ends came to 10 bases. Germline CDR1 SGDLS, CDR2 YYNGEE. The CDR3 sequence is 13 residues long.

The CDR3 reads CASSYPSGEQFF. The DNA for the CDR3 is TGTGCCAGCAGTTACCCCAGCGGGGAGCAGTTCTTC. The chain is built from TRBV6-6 and TRBJ2-1; tentative D call: TRBD2 (6 bases). The CDR3 is 12 residues long. Trimming took 2 bases from V and 10 from J, leaving 9 bases between them. Germline V CDR1 and CDR2: MNHNY, SVGAGI (reference sequence).

The J gene is TRBJ2-1, the V gene TRBV4-3; either TRBD1 or TRBD2 may supply D (5 bases each). V lost 4 bases and J lost 2, with 15 bases in between. The CDR3 has 16 residues. CDR1 and CDR2 from the germline V gene are LGHNA and YSLEER. In nucleotides, the CDR3 is TGCGCCAGCAGCCCATGGGACGAGGCTACCTACAATGAGCAGTTCTTC. It is translated as CASSPWDEATYNEQFF.

The chain is built from TRBV28 and TRBJ2-1, with no clear D. CDR1 is MDHEN and CDR2 is SYDVKM in the germline V gene. Trimming removed 5 bases at V and 3 bases at J, with 17 bases between. The CDR3 spans 16 residues. The CDR3 region has the DNA TGTGCCAGCAGTCCCCCCCGGGCCTTTCTCTACAATGAGCAGTTCTTC. It translates to CASSPPRAFLYNEQFF.

The chain joins TRBV7-6 to TRBJ1-4; tentatively, D is TRBD1 (6 bases). The CDR3 extends over 18 amino acids. The germline V and J ends were trimmed by 2 bases and 1 base, with 17 bases remaining between them. Per germline, CDR1 SGHVS and CDR2 FNYEAQ. CDR3 in amino acids: CASSLMGAGPKTNEKLFF. The CDR3 region has the DNA TGTGCCAGCAGCTTAATGGGGGCAGGGCCTAAAACTAATGAAAAACTGTTTTTT.

The chain couples TRBV4-3 to TRBJ1-1; TRBD1 might be the D (5 bases). This CDR3 is built from 15 residues. Germline V gene lookup returns CDR1 LGHNA and CDR2 YSLEER. The V end was cut by 0 bases, the J end by 5 bases, with 13 bases between. The CDR3 DNA sequence: TGCGCCAGCAGCCAAGATAGGGGCACTCGAACTGAAGCTTTCTTT. Translation: CASSQDRGTRTEAFF.

This clone was picked up one time. This chain joins TRBV30 and TRBJ2-7; tentative D call: TRBD2 (5 bases). V was shortened by 2 bases and J by 3 bases, with 17 bases between the two germline ends. The CDR3 has 15 residues. CDR1 GTSNPN and CDR2 SVGIG come from the germline V gene (reference sequence). CDR3 in amino acids: CAWSHTKGLIYEQYF. The CDR3 bases are TGTGCCTGGAGTCATACCAAAGGACTTATCTACGAGCAGTACTTC.

Only a few counts were recorded for this clone. The sample contains more than one DNA sequence encoding this CDR3. The rearrangement links TRBV27 to TRBJ1-1; 8 positions agree with TRBD1. This CDR3 has 14 residues. The V gene end was trimmed by 2 bases and the J gene end by 4 bases; junction bases not matched to a gene: 3. Germline-derived CDR1 and CDR2 are MNHEY and SMNVEV (reference sequence). The CDR3, as DNA: TGTGCCAGCAGTTTAACAACAGGGGGCACTGAAGCTTTCTTT. Translating it yields CASSLTTGGTEAFF.

This rearrangement joins TRBV28 to TRBJ1-2; 7 bases align to TRBD1. V lost 3 bases and J lost 5; bases outside the gene matches: 9. The CDR3 contains 15 residues. Germline V gives CDR1 MDHEN, CDR2 SYDVKM. This CDR3 is CASSFTGASSYGYTF. The CDR3 nucleotides read TGTGCCAGCAGTTTCACAGGGGCGTCTTCTTATGGCTACACCTTC.

This chain connects TRBV19 to TRBJ1-1; possible D gene TRBD1, 6 bases. The CDR3 totals 15 residues. Trimming shortened V by 0 bases and J by 1 base, and 9 bases separated the two germline ends. Germline lookup yields CDR1 LNHDA and CDR2 SQIVND (reference sequence). CDR3 nucleotide sequence: TGTGCCAGTAGTATAGATCCGGGACAGAACACTGAAGCTTTCTTT. Its translation: CASSIDPGQNTEAFF.

The gene calls are TRBV7-9 and TRBJ2-2; TRBD1 aligns across 7 bases. With 5 bases clipped from V and 6 bases from J, the junction kept 12 bases outside the gene matches. The CDR3 has 16 amino acids. CDR1 SEHNR and CDR2 FQNEAQ come from the germline V gene (reference sequence). Here the CDR3 reads CASSLKDRPGPGELFF. The CDR3 DNA reads as TGTGCCAGCAGCCTAAAGGACAGGCCAGGGCCCGGGGAGCTGTTTTTT.

This CDR3 reads CASSLASGLRDTIYF. DNA of the CDR3: TGTGCCAGCAGCTTGGCCTCGGGACTGCGGGACACCATATATTTT. This sequence joins TRBV5-4 and TRBJ1-3; maybe TRBD1 (5 bases). V lost 0 bases and J 8 bases, leaving 15 bases between the germline ends. The CDR3 consists of 15 residues. The germline V gene has CDR1 SGHNT and CDR2 YYREEE (reference sequence).

On this clone itself: The sample carries other DNA sequences with the same CDR3. The V and J genes are TRBV2 and TRBJ2-7; D is unclear. The V and J ends lost 1 base and 2 bases respectively, with 6 bases between them. This CDR3 comprises 13 residues. CDR1 and CDR2 from the germline V gene are SNHLY and FYNNEI. CDR3 region: CASSEGTTYEQYF. The CDR3 DNA follows: TGTGCCAGCAGTGAAGGTACCACCTACGAGCAGTACTTC.

This sequence joins TRBV27 and TRBJ2-7; 7 bases line up with TRBD1. Germline values: CDR1 MNHEY, CDR2 SMNVEV (reference sequence). The J segment lost 4 bases and the V segment lost 5 bases, leaving 23 bases of the junction unmatched. The CDR3 has 19 residues. This CDR3 reads CASSPLGEQGEYRTYEQYF. The CDR3 DNA follows: TGTGCCAGCAGTCCCCTCGGAGAGCAGGGGGAGTACAGAACGTACGAGCAGTACTTC.

Remarks on this clone: Other DNA sequences of this sample code for an identical CDR3. V is TRBV15 and J is TRBJ1-1; perhaps TRBD1 as D (6 bases). V gave up 3 bases and J gave up 1 base, with 6 bases separating them. The length of the CDR3 is 13 residues. Looked up from germline, CDR1 is LNHNV and CDR2 is YYDKDF (reference sequence). The CDR3 DNA sequence: TGTGCCACCAGCAGGGGACAGAACACTGAAGCTTTCTTT. Residues: CATSRGQNTEAFF.